This T cell receptor beta chain was retrieved from a study of CD8 T cells in Susac syndrome. The CDR3 has 15 residues. Germline V gives CDR1 LNHDA, CDR2 SQIVND (reference sequence). V shed 2 bases, J shed 2 bases, and the junction held 6 bases outside the gene matches. RNA totalling roughly 0.45 to 1 ug underwent reverse transcription with random hexamers. Coverage of TCR beta CDR3 amplification by immunoSEQ multiplex PCR extended to 54 Vbeta and 13 Jbeta. TCRdb redid the calling of the immunoSEQ multiplex PCR reads with MiXCR, one entry per CDR3 protein. The sample lists 80,000 or so distinct CDR3 sequences, about 92% occurring once.

The clonotype originates from a human donor with Susac syndrome. Sample: CD4+ T cells from PBMCs. V and J are TRBV19 and TRBJ2-7; 7 bases align to TRBD1. The CDR3 protein is CASSISPGQPYEQYF. CDR3 DNA: TGTGCCAGTAGTATATCTCCGGGACAGCCCTACGAGCAGTACTTC.